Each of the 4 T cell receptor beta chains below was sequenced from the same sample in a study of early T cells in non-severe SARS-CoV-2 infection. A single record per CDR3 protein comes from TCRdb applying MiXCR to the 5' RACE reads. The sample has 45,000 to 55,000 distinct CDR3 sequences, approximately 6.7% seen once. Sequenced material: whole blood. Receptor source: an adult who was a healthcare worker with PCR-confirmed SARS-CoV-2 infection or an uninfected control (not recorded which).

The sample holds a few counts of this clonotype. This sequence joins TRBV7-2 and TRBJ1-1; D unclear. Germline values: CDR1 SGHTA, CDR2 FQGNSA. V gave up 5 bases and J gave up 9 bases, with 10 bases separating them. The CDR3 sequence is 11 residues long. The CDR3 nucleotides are TGTGCCAGCAGCCCGATGGCCCAAGCTTTCTTT. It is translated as CASSPMAQAFF.

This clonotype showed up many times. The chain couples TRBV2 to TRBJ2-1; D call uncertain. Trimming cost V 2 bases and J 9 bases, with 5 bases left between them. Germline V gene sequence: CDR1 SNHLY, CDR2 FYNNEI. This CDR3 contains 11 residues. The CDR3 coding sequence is TGTGCCAGCAGTGAATTTGGTGAGCAGTTCTTC. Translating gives CASSEFGEQFF. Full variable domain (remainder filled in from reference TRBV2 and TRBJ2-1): EPEVTQTPSHQVTQMGQEVILRCVPISNHLYFYWYRQILGQKVEFLVSFYNNEISEKSEIFDDQFSVERPDGSNFTLKIRSTKLEDSAMYFCASSEFGEQFFGPGTRLTVL.

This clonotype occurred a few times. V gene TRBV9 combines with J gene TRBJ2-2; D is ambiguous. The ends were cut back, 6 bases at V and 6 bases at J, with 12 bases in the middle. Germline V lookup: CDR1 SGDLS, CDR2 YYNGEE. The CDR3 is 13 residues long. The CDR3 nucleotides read TGTGCCAGCACCTTTAACGGAGCCGGGGAGCTGTTTTTT. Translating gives CASTFNGAGELFF.

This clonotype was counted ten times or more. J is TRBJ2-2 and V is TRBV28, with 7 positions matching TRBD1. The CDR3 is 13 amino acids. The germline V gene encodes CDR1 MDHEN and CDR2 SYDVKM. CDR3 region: CGTGTANTGELFF. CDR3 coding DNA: TGTGGGACCGGGACAGCAAACACCGGGGAGCTGTTTTTT.